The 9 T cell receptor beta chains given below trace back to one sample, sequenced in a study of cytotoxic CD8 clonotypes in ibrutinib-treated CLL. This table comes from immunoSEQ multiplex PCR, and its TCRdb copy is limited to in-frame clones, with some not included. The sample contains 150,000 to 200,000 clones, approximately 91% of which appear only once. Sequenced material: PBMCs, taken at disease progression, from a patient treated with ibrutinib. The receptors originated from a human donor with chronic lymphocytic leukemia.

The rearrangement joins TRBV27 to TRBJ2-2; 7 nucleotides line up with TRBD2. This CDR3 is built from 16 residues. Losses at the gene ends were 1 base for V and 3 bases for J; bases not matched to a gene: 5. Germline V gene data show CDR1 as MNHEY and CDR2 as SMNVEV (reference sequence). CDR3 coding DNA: TGTGCCAGCAGTTTATATCGGGGGGAGTACACCGGGGAGCTGTTTTTT. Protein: CASSLYRGEYTGELFF.

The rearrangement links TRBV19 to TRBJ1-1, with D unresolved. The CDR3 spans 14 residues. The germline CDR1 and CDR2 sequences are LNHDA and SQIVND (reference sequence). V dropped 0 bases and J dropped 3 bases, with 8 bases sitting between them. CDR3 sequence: CASSIDRTDTEAFF. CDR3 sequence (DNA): TGTGCCAGTAGTATAGATAGGACGGACACTGAAGCTTTCTTT. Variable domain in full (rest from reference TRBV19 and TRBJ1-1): DGGITQSPKYLFRKEGQNVTLSCEQNLNHDAMYWYRQDPGQGLRLIYYSQIVNDFQKGDIAEGYSVSREKKESFPLTVTSAQKNPTAFYLCASSIDRTDTEAFFGQGTRLTVV.

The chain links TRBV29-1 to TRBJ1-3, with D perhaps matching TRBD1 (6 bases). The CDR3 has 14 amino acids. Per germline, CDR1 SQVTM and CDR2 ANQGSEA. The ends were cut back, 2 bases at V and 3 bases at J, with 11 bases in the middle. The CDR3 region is CSVETGIVGNTIYF. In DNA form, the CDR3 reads TGCAGCGTTGAAACAGGGATAGTTGGAAACACCATATATTTT.

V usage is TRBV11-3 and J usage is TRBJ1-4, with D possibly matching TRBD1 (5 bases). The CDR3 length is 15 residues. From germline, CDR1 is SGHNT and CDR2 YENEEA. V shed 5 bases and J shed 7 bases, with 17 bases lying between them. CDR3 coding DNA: TGTGCCAGCAGCCCACCGGAGGGGCTCGGTGAAAAACTGTTTTTT. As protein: CASSPPEGLGEKLFF.

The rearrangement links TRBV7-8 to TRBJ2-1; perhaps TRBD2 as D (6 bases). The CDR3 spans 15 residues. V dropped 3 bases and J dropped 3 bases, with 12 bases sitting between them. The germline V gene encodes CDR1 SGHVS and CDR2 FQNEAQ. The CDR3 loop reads CASSLTRRGYNEQFF. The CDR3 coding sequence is TGTGCCAGCAGCTTGACTAGACGAGGCTACAATGAGCAGTTCTTC.

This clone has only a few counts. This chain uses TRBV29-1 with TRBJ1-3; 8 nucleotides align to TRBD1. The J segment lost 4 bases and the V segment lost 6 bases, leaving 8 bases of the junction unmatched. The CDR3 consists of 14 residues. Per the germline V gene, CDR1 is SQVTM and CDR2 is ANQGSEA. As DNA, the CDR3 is TGCAGCGTGAGGAGGACAGGGATGGGAAACACCATATATTTT. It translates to CSVRRTGMGNTIYF.

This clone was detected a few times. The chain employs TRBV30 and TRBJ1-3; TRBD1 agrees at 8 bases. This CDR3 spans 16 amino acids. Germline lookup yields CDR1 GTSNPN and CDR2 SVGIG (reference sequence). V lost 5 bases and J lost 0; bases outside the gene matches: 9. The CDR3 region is CAWLNIGTGSGNTIYF. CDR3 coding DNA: TGTGCCTGGCTTAATATTGGGACAGGCTCTGGAAACACCATATATTTT.

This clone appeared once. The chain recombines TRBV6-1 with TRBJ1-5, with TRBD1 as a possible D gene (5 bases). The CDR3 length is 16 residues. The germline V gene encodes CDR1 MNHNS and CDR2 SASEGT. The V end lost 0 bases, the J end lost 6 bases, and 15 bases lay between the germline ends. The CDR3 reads CASSEADWGVGQPQHF. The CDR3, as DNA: TGTGCCAGCAGTGAAGCCGATTGGGGGGTTGGTCAGCCCCAGCATTTT.

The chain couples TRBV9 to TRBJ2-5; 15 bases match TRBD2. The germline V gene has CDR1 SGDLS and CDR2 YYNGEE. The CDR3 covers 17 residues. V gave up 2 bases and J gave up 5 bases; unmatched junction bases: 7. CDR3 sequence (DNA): TGTGCCAGCAGCGTGGGGACTAGCGGGAGGCCAAGGGAGACCCAGTACTTC. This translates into CASSVGTSGRPRETQYF.